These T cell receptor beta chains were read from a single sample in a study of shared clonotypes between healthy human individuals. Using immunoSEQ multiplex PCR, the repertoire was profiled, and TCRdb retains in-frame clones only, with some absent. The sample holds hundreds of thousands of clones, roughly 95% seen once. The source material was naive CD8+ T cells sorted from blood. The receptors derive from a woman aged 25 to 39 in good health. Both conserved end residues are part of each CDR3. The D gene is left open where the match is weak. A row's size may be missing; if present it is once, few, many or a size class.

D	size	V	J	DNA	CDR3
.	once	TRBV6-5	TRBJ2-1	TGTGCCAGCAGTTACTCGGCGGCTAGCTCCTACAATGAGCAGTTCTTC	CASSYSAASSYNEQFF
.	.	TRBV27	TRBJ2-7	TGTGCCAGCAGTCGGGCCCCAGGGCCCAACGAGCAGTACTTC	CASSRAPGPNEQYF
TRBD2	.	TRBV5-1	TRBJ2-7	TGCGCCAGCAGCTTCGGACTAGCGGGCTACGAGCAGTACTTC	CASSFGLAGYEQYF
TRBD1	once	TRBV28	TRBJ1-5	TGTGCCAGCAGTCCGCCGGGGGACAGGGCGCTCTATAGCAATCAGCCCCAGCATTTT	CASSPPGDRALYSNQPQHF
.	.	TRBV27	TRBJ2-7	TGTGCCAGCAGAAGAGGGAGTAAATCCTACGAGCAGTACTTC	CASRRGSKSYEQYF
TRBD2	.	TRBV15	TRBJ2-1	TGTGCCACCAGCAGAGCCACTAGCGGGAGTCGCAATGAGCAGTTCTTC	CATSRATSGSRNEQFF
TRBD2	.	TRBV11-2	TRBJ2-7	TGTGCCAGCAGCACCCCGGGACTAGCGGAATACGAGCAGTACTTC	CASSTPGLAEYEQYF
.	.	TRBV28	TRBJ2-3	TGTGCCAGCAGTTCGGGCCCGCACACAGATACGCAGTATTTT	CASSSGPHTDTQYF
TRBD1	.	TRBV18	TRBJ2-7	TGTGCCAGCTCCTCCGGGACAGGGGTCCACGAGCAGTACTTC	CASSSGTGVHEQYF
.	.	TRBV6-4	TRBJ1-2	TGTGCCAGCAGAACGGATGGCTACACCTTC	CASRTDGYTF
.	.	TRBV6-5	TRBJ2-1	TGTGCCAGCAGCCCCCAAGTAACGGTCGATGAGCAGTTCTTC	CASSPQVTVDEQFF
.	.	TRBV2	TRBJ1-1	TGTGCCAGCAGTGACAGCAGCCTCAGGGTACCCTTT	CASSDSSLRVPF
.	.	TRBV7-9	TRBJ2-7	TGTGCCAGCAGCTTTTCTGGGATCGAGCAGTACTTC	CASSFSGIEQYF
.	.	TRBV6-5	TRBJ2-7	TGTGCCAGCAGTTACTCGGGAGACAGAAGCTACGAGCAGTACTTC	CASSYSGDRSYEQYF
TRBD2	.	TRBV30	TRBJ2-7	TGTGCCTGGAGTGGCCAGCGGGGTGGTTACGAGCAGTACTTC	CAWSGQRGGYEQYF
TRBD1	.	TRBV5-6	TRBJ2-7	TGTGCCAGCAGCAGCGAGTCTACAGGGGGCTACGAGCAGTACTTC	CASSSESTGGYEQYF
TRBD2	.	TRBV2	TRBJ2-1	TGTGCCAGCTCAAGACTAGCGGCCTACAATGAGCAGTTCTTC	CASSRLAAYNEQFF
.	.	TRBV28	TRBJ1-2	TGTGCCAGCAGTTTATTAGGGGGTGGCTACACCTTC	CASSLLGGGYTF
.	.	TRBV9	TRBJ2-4	TGTGCCAGCAGCATATACGCTTCGCCCAAAAACATTCAGTACTTC	CASSIYASPKNIQYF
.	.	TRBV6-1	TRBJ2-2	TGTGCCAGCAAGGGTGGATACGGCACCGGGGAGCTGTTTTTT	CASKGGYGTGELFF
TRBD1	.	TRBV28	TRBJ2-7	TGTGCCAGCAGTCTTTTACAGGGGAGTGAGCAGTACTTC	CASSLLQGSEQYF
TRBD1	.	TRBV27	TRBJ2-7	TGTGCCAGCAGTCACAGGGGTTCCTACGAGCAGTACTTC	CASSHRGSYEQYF
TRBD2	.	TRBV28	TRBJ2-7	TGTGCCAGCAGCCTAGCGGGAGCTTACGAGCAGTACTTC	CASSLAGAYEQYF
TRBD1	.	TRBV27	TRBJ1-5	TGTGCCAGCAGTTCCCGACAGGGATATTATCAGCCCCAGCATTTT	CASSSRQGYYQPQHF
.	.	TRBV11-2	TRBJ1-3	TGTGCCAGCAGCTTAGGACCGGGACAAACTTCCTCTGGAAACACCATATATTTT	CASSLGPGQTSSGNTIYF
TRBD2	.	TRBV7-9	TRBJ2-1	TGTGCCAGCAGCTCCGGACTAGCTGCCATACCTGAGCAGTTCTTC	CASSSGLAAIPEQFF
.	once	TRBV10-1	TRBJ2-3	TGCGCCAGCAGTGAGGTGGGCCTTCGAGGGGATACGCAGTATTTT	CASSEVGLRGDTQYF
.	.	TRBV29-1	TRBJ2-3	TGCAGCGTTGATCCCCAGGAGCGGAGCACAGATACGCAGTATTTT	CSVDPQERSTDTQYF
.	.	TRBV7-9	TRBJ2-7	TGTGCCAGCAGCTTAGGCGCCAGGGGCTCCTACGAGCAGTACTTC	CASSLGARGSYEQYF
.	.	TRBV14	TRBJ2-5	TGTGCCAGCAGCCCTTTCGGGTACCAAGAGACCCAGTACTTC	CASSPFGYQETQYF
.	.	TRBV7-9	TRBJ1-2	TGTGCCAGCAGCTTAATACAGAGCCAAAACTATGGCTACACCTTC	CASSLIQSQNYGYTF
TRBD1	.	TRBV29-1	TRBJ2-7	TGCAGCACGGGACAGCCTGGGGACGAGCAGTACTTC	CSTGQPGDEQYF
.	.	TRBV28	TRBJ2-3	TGTGCCAGCAGTTTTGGACCCTCAGATACGCAGTATTTT	CASSFGPSDTQYF
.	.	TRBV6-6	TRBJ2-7	TGTGCCAGCAGTTACTCCTTAGGATACGAGCAGTACTTC	CASSYSLGYEQYF
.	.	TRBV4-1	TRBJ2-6	TGCGCCAGCAGCCCCCGGAGGGGGGAGACTCTTTCTGGGGCCAACGTCCTGACTTTC	CASSPRRGETLSGANVLTF
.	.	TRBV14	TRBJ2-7	TGTGCCAGCAGCCAAGAACGGGGGCTAGGGGGGTCCTACGAGCAGTACTTC	CASSQERGLGGSYEQYF
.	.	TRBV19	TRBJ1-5	TGTGCCAGTAGTATAACCCCGGGGGTCAGTCAGCCCCAGCATTTT	CASSITPGVSQPQHF
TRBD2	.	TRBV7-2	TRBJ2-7	TGTGCCAGCAGCAAGACTAGCGGAGGGTCCTACGAGCAGTACTTC	CASSKTSGGSYEQYF
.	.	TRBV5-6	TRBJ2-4	TGTGCCAGCAGTTGGGGCTTAAACATTCAGTACTTC	CASSWGLNIQYF
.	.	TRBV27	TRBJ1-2	TGTGCCAGCAGTTTACGGGGTGGCAGCGGCTACACCTTC	CASSLRGGSGYTF
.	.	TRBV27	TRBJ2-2	TGTGCCAGCAGTACCCGAGGGCAGGCGCATCCGAACACCGGGGAGCTGTTTTTT	CASSTRGQAHPNTGELFF
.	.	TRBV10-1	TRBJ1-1	TGCGCCAGCAGTGAGCAAAGGGGGATCGGGACTGAAGCTTTCTTT	CASSEQRGIGTEAFF
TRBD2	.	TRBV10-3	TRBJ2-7	TGTGCCATCAGTGAACTAGCGGGACAAGGCTACGAGCAGTACTTC	CAISELAGQGYEQYF
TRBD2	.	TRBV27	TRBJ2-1	TGTGCCAGCAGTCTGGGGACTAGCGGGAAGAATGAGCAGTTCTTC	CASSLGTSGKNEQFF
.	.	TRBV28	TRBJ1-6	TGTGCCAGCAGTTCAGTAGACCTCTCCTATAATTCACCCCTCCACTTT	CASSSVDLSYNSPLHF
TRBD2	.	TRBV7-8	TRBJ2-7	TGTGCCAGCAGCTCCCTAGGACTAGCGGATCCCTACGAGCAGTACTTC	CASSSLGLADPYEQYF
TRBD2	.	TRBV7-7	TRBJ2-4	TGTGCCAGCAGCTTAGACTCGACGGGAGGGCGAGACATTCAGTACTTC	CASSLDSTGGRDIQYF
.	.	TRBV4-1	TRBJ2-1	TGCGCCAGCAGCCAAGATCTGGGTCGTGGGGACAATGAGCAGTTCTTC	CASSQDLGRGDNEQFF
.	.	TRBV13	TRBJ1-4	TGTGCCAGCAGCTATAGTTCAGGGGTTGAAAAACTGTTTTTT	CASSYSSGVEKLFF
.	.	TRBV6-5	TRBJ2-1	TGTGCCAGCAGTTCCCGACCCTACAATGAGCAGTTCTTC	CASSSRPYNEQFF
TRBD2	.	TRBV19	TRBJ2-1	TGTGCCAGTAGCCCGACTAGCGGGAGTGCTGAGCAGTTCTTC	CASSPTSGSAEQFF
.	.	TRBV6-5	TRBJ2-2	TGTGCCAGCAGTTCCATCAACGGGATGTATCCCGGGGAGCTGTTTTTT	CASSSINGMYPGELFF
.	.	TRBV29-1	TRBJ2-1	TGCAGCGTTGAAGATGCCCCCCCGTGGCAGAGCAATGAGCAGTTCTTC	CSVEDAPPWQSNEQFF
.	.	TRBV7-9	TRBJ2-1	TGTGCCAGCAGCTTCAGTCTGAATGAGCAGTTCTTC	CASSFSLNEQFF
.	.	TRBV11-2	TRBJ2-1	TGTGCCAGCAGCTTTTCTGGCAGCAATGAGCAGTTCTTC	CASSFSGSNEQFF
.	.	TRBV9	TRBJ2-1	TGTGCCAGCAGCGGAAACCAGGGCTATGAGCAGTTCTTC	CASSGNQGYEQFF
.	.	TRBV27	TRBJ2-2	TGTGCCAGCAGTTTCGCCGCCTCTGGAACCGGGGAGCTGTTTTTT	CASSFAASGTGELFF